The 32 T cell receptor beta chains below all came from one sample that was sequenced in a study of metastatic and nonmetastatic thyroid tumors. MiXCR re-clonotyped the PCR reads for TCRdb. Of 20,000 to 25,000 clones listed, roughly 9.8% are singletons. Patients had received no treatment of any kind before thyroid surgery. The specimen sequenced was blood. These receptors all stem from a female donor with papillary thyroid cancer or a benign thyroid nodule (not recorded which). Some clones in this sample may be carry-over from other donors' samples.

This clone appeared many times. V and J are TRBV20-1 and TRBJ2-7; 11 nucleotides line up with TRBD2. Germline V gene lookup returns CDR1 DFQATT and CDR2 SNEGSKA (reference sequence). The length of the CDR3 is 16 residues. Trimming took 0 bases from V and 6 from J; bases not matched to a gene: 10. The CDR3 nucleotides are TGCAGTGCTAGAGATTATGGTCTAGCGGGAGGCTTCGAGCAGTACTTC. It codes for CSARDYGLAGGFEQYF.

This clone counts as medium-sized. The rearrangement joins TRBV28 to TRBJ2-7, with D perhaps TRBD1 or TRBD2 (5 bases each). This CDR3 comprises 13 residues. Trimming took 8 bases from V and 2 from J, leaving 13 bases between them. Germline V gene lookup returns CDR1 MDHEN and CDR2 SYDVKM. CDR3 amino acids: CASGLRVPYEQYF. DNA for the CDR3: TGTGCCAGCGGACTCAGGGTCCCCTACGAGCAGTACTTC.

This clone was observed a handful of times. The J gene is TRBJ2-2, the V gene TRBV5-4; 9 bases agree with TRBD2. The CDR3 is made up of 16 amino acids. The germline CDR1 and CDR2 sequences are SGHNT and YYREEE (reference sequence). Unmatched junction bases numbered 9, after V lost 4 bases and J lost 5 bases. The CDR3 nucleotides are TGTGCCAGCAGCCCGGTAGCGGGAGAGGGGACCGGGGAGCTGTTTTTT. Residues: CASSPVAGEGTGELFF. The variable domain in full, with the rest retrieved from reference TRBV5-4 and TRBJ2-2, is ETGVTQSPTHLIKTRGQQVTLRCSSQSGHNTVSWYQQALGQGPQFIFQYYREEENGRGNFPPRFSGLQFPNYSSELNVNALELDDSALYLCASSPVAGEGTGELFFGEGSRLTVL.

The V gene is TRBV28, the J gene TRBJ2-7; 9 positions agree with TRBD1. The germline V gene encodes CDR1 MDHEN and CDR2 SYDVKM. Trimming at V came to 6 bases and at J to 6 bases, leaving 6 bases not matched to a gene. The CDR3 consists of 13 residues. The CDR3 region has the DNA TGTGCCAGCAGCCGTCCGGACAGGGGCGAGCAGTACTTC. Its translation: CASSRPDRGEQYF.

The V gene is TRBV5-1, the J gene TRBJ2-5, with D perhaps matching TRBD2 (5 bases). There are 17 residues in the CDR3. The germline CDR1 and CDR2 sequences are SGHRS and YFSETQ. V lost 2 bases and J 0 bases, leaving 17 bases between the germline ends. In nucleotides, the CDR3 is TGCGCCAGCAGCTTCGGGGTCGGAAATAAGTACCAAGAGACCCAGTACTTC. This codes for CASSFGVGNKYQETQYF.

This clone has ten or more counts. CDR3: CASGYGGLPYTGELFF. The CDR3 nucleotides are TGTGCCAGTGGCTATGGGGGCCTTCCTTACACCGGGGAGCTGTTTTTT. V usage is TRBV19 and J usage is TRBJ2-2, with D possibly matching TRBD1 (6 bases). Germline values: CDR1 LNHDA, CDR2 SQIVND (reference sequence). The length of the CDR3 is 16 residues. Trimming cost V 8 bases and J 3 bases, with 19 bases left between them.

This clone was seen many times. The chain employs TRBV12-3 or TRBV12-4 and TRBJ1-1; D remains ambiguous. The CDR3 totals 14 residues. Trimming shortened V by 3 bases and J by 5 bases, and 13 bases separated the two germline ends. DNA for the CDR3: TGTGCCAGCAGTTTGGTGGGGTATGGGACTGAAGCTTTCTTT. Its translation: CASSLVGYGTEAFF.

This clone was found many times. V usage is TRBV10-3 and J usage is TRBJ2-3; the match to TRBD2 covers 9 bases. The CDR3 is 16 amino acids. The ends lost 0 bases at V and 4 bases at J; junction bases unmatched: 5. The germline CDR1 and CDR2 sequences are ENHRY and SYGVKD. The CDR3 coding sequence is TGTGCCATCAGTGAGTCCTGGGGGACTAGCCCAGATACGCAGTATTTT. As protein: CAISESWGTSPDTQYF.

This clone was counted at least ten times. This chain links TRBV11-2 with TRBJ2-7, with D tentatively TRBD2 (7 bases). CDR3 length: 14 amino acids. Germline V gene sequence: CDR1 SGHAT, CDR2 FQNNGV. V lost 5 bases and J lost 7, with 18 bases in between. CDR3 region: CASSPLGGPMEQYF. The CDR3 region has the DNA TGTGCCAGCAGCCCCTTGGGGGGGCCCATGGAGCAGTACTTC.

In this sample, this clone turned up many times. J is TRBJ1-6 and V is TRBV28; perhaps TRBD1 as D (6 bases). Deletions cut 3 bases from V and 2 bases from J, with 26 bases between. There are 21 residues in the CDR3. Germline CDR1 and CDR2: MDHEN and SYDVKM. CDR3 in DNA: TGTGCCAGCAGTTTGATTTTACTCCGGGACACCCGCCTGACCTATAATTCACCCCTCCACTTT. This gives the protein CASSLILLRDTRLTYNSPLHF.

The CDR3 spells CASSLDGSYEQYF. The CDR3 nucleotides read TGCGCCAGCAGCTTGGACGGATCCTACGAGCAGTACTTC. The rearrangement joins TRBV5-1 to TRBJ2-7, with no clear D. CDR3 length: 13 amino acids. CDR1 is SGHRS and CDR2 is YFSETQ in the germline V gene. V was clipped by 0 bases and J by 1 base, with 5 bases between them.

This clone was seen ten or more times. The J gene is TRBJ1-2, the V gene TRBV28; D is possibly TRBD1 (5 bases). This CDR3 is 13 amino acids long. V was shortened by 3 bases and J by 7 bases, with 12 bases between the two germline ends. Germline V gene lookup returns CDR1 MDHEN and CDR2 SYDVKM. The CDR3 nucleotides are TGTGCCAGCAGTTTGTCAGGGTTTCCTGGCTACACCTTC. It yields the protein CASSLSGFPGYTF.

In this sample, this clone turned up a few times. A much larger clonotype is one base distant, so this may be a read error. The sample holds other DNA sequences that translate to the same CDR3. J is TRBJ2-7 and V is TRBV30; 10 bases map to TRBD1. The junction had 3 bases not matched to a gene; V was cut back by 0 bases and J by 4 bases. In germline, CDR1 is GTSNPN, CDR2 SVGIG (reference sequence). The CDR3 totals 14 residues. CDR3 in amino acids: CAWSVRDRGYEQYF. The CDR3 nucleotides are TGTGCCTGGAGTGTAAGGGACAGGGGTTACGAGCAGTACTTC.

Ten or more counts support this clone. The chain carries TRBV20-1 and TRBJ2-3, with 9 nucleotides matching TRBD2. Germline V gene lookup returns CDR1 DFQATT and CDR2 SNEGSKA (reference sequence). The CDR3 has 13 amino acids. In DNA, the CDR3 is TGCTCCCTGGCTAGCGGGATCGCAGATACGCAGTATTTT. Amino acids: CSLASGIADTQYF.

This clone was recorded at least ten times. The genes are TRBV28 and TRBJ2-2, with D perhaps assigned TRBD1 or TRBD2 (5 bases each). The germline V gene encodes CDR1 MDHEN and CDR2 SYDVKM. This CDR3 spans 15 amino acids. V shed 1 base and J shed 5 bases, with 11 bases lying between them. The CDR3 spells CASSLLGESTGELFF. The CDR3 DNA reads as TGTGCCAGCAGTTTATTGGGGGAGTCAACCGGGGAGCTGTTTTTT.

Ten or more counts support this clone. In nucleotides, the CDR3 is TGCAGTGCCCAGCATATGGCGGAGAGCTCCTACGAGCAGTACTTC. Its protein product is CSAQHMAESSYEQYF. The gene calls are TRBV20-1 and TRBJ2-7; D is unclear. CDR3 length: 15 residues. The V gene's germline CDR1 is DFQATT and CDR2 SNEGSKA (reference sequence). The V end was cut by 6 bases, the J end by 0 bases, with 18 bases between.

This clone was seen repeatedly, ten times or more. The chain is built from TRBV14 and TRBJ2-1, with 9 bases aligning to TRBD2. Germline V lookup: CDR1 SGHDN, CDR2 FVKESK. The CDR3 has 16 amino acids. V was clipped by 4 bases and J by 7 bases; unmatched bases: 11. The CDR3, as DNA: TGTGCCAGCAGCCCCCTGGGTAGCGGGAGTTTGAATGAGCAGTTCTTC. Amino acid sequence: CASSPLGSGSLNEQFF.

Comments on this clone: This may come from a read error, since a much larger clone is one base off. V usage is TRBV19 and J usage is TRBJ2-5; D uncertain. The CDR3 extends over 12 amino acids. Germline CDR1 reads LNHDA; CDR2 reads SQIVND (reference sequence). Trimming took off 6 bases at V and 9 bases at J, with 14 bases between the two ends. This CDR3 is CASSSSREPQYF. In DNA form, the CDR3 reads TGTGCCAGTAGCTCATCTCGCGAGCCCCAGTACTTC.

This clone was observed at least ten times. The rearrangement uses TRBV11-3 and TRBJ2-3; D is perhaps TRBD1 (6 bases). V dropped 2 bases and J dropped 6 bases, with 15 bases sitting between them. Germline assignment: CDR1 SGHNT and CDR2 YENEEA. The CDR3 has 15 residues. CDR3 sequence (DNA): TGTGCCAGCAGCTTAAGTTACAGGGATCGGGATACGCAGTATTTT. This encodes CASSLSYRDRDTQYF.

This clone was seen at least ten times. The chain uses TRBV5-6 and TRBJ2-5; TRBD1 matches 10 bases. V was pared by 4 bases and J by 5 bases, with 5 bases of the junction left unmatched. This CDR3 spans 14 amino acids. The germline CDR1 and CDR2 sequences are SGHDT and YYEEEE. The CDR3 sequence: CASSTGQGRETQYF. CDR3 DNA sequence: TGTGCCAGCAGCACGGGACAGGGGCGGGAGACCCAGTACTTC.

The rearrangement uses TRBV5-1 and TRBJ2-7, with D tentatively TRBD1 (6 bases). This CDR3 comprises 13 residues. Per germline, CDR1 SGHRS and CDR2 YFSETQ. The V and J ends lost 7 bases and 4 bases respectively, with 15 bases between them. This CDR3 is CASGYREMYEQYF. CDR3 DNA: TGCGCCAGCGGATACAGGGAAATGTACGAGCAGTACTTC.

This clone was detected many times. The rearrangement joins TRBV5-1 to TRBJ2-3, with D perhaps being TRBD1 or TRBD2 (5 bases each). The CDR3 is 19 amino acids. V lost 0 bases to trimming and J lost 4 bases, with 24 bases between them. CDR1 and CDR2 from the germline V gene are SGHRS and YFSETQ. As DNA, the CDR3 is TGCGCCAGCAGCTTGGCGGAGGACACTTGGGGCGTAATGGCAGATACGCAGTATTTT. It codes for CASSLAEDTWGVMADTQYF.

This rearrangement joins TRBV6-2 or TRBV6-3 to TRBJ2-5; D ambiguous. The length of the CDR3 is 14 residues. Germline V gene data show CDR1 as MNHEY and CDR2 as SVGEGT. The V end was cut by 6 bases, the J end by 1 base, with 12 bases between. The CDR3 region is CASSALKFQETQYF. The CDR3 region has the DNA TGTGCCAGCAGCGCACTTAAGTTCCAAGAGACCCAGTACTTC.

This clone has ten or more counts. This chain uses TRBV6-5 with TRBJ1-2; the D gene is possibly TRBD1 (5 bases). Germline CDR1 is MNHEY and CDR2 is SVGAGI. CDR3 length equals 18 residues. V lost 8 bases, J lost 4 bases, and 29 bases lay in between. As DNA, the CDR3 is TGTGCCAGCTGGGGTTTTAGCTACCGGGACCGCCGATCCTATGGCTACACCTTC. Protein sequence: CASWGFSYRDRRSYGYTF.

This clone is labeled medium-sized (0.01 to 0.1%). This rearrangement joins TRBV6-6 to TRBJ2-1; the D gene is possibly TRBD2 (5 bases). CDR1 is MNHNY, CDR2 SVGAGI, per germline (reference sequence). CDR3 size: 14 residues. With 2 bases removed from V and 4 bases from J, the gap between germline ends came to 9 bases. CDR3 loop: CASSYEGAYNEQFF. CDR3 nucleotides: TGTGCCAGCAGTTACGAGGGAGCTTACAATGAGCAGTTCTTC.

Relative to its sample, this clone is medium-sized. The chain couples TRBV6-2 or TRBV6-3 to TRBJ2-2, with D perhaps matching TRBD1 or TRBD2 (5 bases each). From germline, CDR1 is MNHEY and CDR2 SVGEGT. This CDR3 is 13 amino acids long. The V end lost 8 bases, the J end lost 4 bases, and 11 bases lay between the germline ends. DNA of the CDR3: TGTGCCAGCGGTCATGGGGGCACCGGGGAGCTGTTTTTT. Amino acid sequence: CASGHGGTGELFF.

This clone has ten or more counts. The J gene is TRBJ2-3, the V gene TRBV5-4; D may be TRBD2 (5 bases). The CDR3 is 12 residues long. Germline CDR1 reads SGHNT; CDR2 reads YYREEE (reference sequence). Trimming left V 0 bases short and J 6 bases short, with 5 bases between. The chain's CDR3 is CASSLGGDTQYF. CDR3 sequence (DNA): TGTGCCAGCAGCTTGGGAGGGGATACGCAGTATTTT.

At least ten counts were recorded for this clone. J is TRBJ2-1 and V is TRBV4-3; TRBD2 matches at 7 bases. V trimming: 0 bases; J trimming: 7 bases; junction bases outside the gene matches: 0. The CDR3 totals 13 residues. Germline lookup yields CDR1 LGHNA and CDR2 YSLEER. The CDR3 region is CASSQEGGNEQFF. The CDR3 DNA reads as TGCGCCAGCAGCCAAGAGGGGGGGAATGAGCAGTTCTTC.

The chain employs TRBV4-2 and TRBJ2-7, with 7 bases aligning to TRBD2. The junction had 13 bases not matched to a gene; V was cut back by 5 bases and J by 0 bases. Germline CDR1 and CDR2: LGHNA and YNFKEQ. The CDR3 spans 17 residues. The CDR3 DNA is TGTGCCAGCAGCGACCGAGGTGGTGGCGGGAGCTCCTACGAGCAGTACTTC. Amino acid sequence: CASSDRGGGGSSYEQYF.

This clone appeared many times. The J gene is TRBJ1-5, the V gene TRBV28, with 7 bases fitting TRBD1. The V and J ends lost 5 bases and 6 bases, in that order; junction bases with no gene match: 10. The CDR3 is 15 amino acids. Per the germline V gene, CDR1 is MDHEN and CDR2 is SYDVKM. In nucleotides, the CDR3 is TGTGCCAGCAGTCTAAGCCGGGACAGCCCTCAGCCCCAGCATTTT. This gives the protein CASSLSRDSPQPQHF.

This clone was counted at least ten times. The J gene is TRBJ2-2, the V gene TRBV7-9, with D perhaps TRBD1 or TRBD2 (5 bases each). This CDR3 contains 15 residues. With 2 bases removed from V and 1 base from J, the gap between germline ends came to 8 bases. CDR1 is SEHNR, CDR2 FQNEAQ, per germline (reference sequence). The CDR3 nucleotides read TGTGCCAGCAGCTTATGGGGGAAGAACACCGGGGAGCTGTTTTTT. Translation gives CASSLWGKNTGELFF.

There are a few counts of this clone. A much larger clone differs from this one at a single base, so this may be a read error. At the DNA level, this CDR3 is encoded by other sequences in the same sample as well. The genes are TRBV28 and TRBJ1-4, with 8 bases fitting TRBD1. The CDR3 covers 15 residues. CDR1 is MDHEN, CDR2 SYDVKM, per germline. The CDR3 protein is CASSWDRQGNEKLFF. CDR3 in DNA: TGTGCCAGCAGTTGGGACAGACAGGGGAATGAAAAACTGTTCTTT.